This TCR beta chain is drawn from a study of Ad26.COV2.S vaccination and SARS-CoV-2 variants. Whole-study results and caveats: Responses of spike-specific T cells (both CD8+ and CD4+) reportedly showed substantial breadth after vaccination. It was found that vaccine and placebo recipients had similar non-spike TCR breadth.

Specified treatment: roughly 18 received Ad26.COV2.S at low or high dose, single or two shots; about 5 received placebo; per-sample allocation not given. Collection of the samples took place on day 63 after the first injection of vaccine or placebo. In Boston, an adult donor aged 18-55 years took part. An Ad26 vector carrying the Wuhan-strain SARS-CoV-2 spike served as the vaccine. Using immunoSEQ multiplex PCR, the repertoire was profiled, and TCRdb retains in-frame clones only, with some absent. The sample contains some 320,000 clones, around 84% of which appear only once. About this clone itself: Its antigen is as yet unknown.

CDR3 size: 14 residues. Trimming shortened V by 4 bases and J by 4 bases, and 15 bases separated the two germline ends. Sequencing was performed on peripheral blood, taken in a trial of Ad26.COV2.S vaccine versus placebo. This rearrangement joins TRBV5-3 to TRBJ2-7, with D possibly called TRBD1 or TRBD2 (5 bases each). TRBV5-3 is filed as an ORF, its function uncertain. The sequence was collected from a person aged 18-60 years who received the Ad26.COV2.S COVID-19 vaccine or a placebo. In nucleotides, the CDR3 is TGTGCCAGAAGCCGAAGAACGGGGCGGTACGAGCAGTACTTC. As protein: CARSRRTGRYEQYF.